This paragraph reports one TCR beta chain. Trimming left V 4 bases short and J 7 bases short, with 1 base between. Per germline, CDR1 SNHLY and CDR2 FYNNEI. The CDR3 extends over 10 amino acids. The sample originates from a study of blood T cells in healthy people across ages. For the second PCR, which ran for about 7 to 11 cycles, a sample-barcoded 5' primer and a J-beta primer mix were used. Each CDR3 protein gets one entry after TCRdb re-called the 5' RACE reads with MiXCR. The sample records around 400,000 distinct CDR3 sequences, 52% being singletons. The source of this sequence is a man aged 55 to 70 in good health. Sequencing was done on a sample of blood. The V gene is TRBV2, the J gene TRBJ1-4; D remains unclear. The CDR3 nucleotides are TGTGCCAGCAGTGCTGAAAAACTGTTTTTT. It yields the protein CASSAEKLFF.